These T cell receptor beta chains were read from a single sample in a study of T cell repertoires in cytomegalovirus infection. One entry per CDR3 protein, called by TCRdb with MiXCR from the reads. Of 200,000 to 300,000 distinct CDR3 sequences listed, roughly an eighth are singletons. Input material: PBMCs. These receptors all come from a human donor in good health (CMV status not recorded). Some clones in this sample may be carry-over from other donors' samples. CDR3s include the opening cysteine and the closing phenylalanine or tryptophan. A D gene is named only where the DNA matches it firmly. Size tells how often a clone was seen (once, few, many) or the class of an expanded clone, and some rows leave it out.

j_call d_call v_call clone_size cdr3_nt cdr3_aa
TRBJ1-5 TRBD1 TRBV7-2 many TGTGCCAGCAGCCCCCAGGGACAGGGTTTTCAGCCCCAGCATTTT CASSPQGQGFQPQHF
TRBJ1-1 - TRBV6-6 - TGTGCCAGCCTCCAATCCGGGGCATTGAACACTGAAGCTTTCTTT CASLQSGALNTEAFF
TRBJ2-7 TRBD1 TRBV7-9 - TGTGCCAGCAGCTTAGCTCGAGACAGGGACTACGAGCAGTACTTC CASSLARDRDYEQYF
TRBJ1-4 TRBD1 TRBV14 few TGTGCCAGCAGCCGAGATCCCAGGGGGCTTCTTAATGAAAAACTGTTTTTT CASSRDPRGLLNEKLFF
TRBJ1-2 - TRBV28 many TGTGCCAGCAGTCCTCCCAGTGGCTATGGCTACACCTTC CASSPPSGYGYTF
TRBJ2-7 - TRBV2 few TGTGCCAGCAGTGAAGCCGGGGACGAGCAGTACTTC CASSEAGDEQYF
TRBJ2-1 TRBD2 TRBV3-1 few TGTGCCAGCAGCCTAAAGTCCGGGGGACTAGTGAATGAGCAGTTCTTC CASSLKSGGLVNEQFF
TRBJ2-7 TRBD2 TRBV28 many TGTGCCAGCAGTCGCAGCGGGAGCCTCTCCTACGAGCAGTACTTC CASSRSGSLSYEQYF
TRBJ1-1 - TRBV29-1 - TGCAGCGCTGCCCTAGGGGGCACTGAAGCTTTCTTT CSAALGGTEAFF
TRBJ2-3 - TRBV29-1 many TGCAGCTCCACGAGATCCTTTGGCACAGATACGCAGTATTTT CSSTRSFGTDTQYF
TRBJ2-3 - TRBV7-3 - TGTGCCAGCAGCTTAGGGGGGCGAGGGGCGCAGTATTTT CASSLGGRGAQYF
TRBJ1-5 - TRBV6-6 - TGTGCCACCGAAACGGGCGGGCTGCACCAGCATTTT CATETGGLHQHF
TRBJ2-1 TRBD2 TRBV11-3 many TGTGCCAGCAGCTTCCACTCTAGCGGGAGAAATGAGCAGTTCTTC CASSFHSSGRNEQFF
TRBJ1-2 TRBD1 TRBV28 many TGTGCCAGCAGCTCACCGGGACAGTCACTCTATGGCTACACCTTC CASSSPGQSLYGYTF
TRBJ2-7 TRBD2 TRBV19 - TGTGCCAGTAGTATAGATCTAGGAGCGGGAGGCCACGAGCAGTACTTC CASSIDLGAGGHEQYF
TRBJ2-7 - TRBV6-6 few TGTGCCAGCAGTTACGATTCGTTTTCCTACGAGCAGTACTTC CASSYDSFSYEQYF
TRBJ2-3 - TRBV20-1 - TGCAGTGCTCGCCCCCTGCGGGCCCCTAGCACAGATACGCAGTATTTT CSARPLRAPSTDTQYF
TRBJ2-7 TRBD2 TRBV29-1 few TGCAGCGTTGAAAAGCTAGCGGGAACCTACGAGCAGTACTTC CSVEKLAGTYEQYF
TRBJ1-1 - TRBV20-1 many TGCAGTGCCCCCCGAGGCACTGAAGCTTTCTTT CSAPRGTEAFF
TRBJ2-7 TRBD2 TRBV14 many TGTGCCAGCAGCCAAGATCGTGGCGGGAGGGCCTCCTACGAGCAGTACTTC CASSQDRGGRASYEQYF
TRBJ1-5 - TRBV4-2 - TGTGCCAGCAGCCAAGAATCATCGCAGCCCCAGCATTTT CASSQESSQPQHF
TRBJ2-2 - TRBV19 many TGTGCCAGTAGTAATAGAGGGGGTGGGACCGGGGAGCTGTTTTTT CASSNRGGGTGELFF
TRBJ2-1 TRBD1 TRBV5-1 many TGCGCCAGCAGCGGGACAGGGGGGAGTGAGCAGTTCTTC CASSGTGGSEQFF
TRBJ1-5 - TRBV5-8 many TGTGCCAGCAGCTTGATGGTCGGTCAGCCCCAGCATTTT CASSLMVGQPQHF
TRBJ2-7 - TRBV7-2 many TGTGCCAGCAGCTTAGCGGGGGGCACCTCCTACGAGCAGTACTTC CASSLAGGTSYEQYF
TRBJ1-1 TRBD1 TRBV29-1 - TGCAGCGTTGGGGGGAGGGCGGACAGGCCGTGGAACACTGAAGCTTTCTTT CSVGGRADRPWNTEAFF
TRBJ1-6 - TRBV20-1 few TGCAGTGCTAGACGAGACGACAGTCCTGGGAATTCACCCCTCCACTTT CSARRDDSPGNSPLHF
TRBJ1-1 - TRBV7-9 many TGTGCCAGCAGCTTGGGGTCCCAGAACACTGAAGCTTTCTTT CASSLGSQNTEAFF
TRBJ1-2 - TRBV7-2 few TGTGCCAGCAGCTTAGACTCGGAGGCGCTGTATGGCTACACCTTC CASSLDSEALYGYTF
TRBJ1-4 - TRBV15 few TGTGCCACCAGCAGAGATAGGGCAGGCCAGAGTGAAAAACTGTTTTTT CATSRDRAGQSEKLFF
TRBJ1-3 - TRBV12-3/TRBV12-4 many TGTGCCAGCAGTTTTACCGCTGGAAACACCATATATTTT CASSFTAGNTIYF
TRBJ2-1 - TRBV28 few TGTGCCAGCAGTTTAGGCGGGGCCGGCAATGAGCAGTTCTTC CASSLGGAGNEQFF
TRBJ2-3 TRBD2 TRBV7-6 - TGTGCCAGCAGCCCGAAAACGGCCCGGGAGGCGGGCACAGATACGCAGTATTTT CASSPKTAREAGTDTQYF
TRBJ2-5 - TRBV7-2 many TGTGCCAGCAGCTTAGAGACCTTGGAGGTGGAGACCCAGTACTTC CASSLETLEVETQYF
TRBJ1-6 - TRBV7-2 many TGTGCCAGCAGTCGGCCCGGGACCCTGACTTCACCCCTCCACTTT CASSRPGTLTSPLHF
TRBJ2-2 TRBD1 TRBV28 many TGTGCCAGCAGTTTCTGGACAGGGGACACCGGGGAGCTGTTTTTT CASSFWTGDTGELFF
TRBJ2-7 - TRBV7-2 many TGTGCCAGCAGCTTAGAGGCGGAAACCTACGAGCAGTACTTC CASSLEAETYEQYF
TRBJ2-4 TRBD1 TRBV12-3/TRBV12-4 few TGTGCCAGCAGTCCGGGACAGGGGGCCAAAAACATTCAGTACTTC CASSPGQGAKNIQYF
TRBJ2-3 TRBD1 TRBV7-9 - TGTGCCAGCAGCTACCCGGGACAGGGAACAGATACGCAGTATTTT CASSYPGQGTDTQYF
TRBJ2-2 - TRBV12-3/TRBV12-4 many TGTGCCAGCAGTTGGCTGGCGAACACCGGGGAGCTGTTTTTT CASSWLANTGELFF
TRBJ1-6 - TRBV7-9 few TGTGCCAGCAGTCCTCGCCCAGGGGATCGTGGTTCACCCCTCCACTTT CASSPRPGDRGSPLHF
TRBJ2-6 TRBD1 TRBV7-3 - TGTGCCAGCAGCCCCGACAGGGTTGGGGCCAACGTCCTGACTTTC CASSPDRVGANVLTF
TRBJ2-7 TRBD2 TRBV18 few TGTGCCAGCTCACCCCCATCGCGGGGAGGGCACCACGAGCAGTACTTC CASSPPSRGGHHEQYF
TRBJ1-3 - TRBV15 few TGTGCCACCAGCAGAGATCTTCGGGGCCCTGCTGGAAACACCATATATTTT CATSRDLRGPAGNTIYF